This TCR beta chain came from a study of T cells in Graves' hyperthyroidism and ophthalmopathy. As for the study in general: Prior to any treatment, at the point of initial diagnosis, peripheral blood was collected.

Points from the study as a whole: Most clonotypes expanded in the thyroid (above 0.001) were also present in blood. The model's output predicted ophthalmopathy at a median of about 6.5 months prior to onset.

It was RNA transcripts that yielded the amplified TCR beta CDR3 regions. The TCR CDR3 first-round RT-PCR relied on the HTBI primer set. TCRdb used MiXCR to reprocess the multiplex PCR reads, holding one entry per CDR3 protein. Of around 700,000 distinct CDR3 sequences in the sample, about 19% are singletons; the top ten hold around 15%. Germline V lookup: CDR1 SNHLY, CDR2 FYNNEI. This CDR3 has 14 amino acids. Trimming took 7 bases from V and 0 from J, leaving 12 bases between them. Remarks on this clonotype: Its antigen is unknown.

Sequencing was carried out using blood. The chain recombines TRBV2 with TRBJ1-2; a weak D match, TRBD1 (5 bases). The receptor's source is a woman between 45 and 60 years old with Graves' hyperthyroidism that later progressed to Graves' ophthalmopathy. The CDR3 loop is CASTAARANYGYTF. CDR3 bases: TGTGCCAGCACCGCGGCCAGGGCTAACTATGGCTACACCTTC.